The 11 T cell receptor beta chains listed next were all sequenced from one sample in a study of T cells in Graves' hyperthyroidism and ophthalmopathy. Researchers took RNA transcripts and amplified the TCR beta CDR3 regions from them. HTBI primers were used for first-round RT-PCR of the TCR CDR3. Each CDR3 protein is one row after TCRdb ran MiXCR on the multiplex PCR reads. The sample yields some 490,000 distinct CDR3 sequences, about 20% seen once. The sequencing sample was made of blood. The receptors derive from a woman in her seventies with Graves' ophthalmopathy.

The genes are TRBV7-2 and TRBJ2-5; D may correspond to TRBD1 or TRBD2 (5 bases each). The CDR3 length is 16 residues. Per germline, CDR1 SGHTA and CDR2 FQGNSA. Trimming took 5 bases from V and 2 from J, leaving 18 bases between them. Here the CDR3 DNA reads TGTGCCAGCAGCATCTTAACCGGGACGGGGCAAGAGACCCAGTACTTC. This encodes CASSILTGTGQETQYF.

This clonotype was detected ten times or more. This chain uses TRBV2 with TRBJ2-7, with TRBD2 identical over 14 bases. V lost 0 bases, J lost 4 bases, and 2 bases stayed unmatched. Germline CDR1 is SNHLY and CDR2 is FYNNEI. The CDR3 sequence is 16 residues long. CDR3 protein: CASSEAGLAGDYEQYF. The CDR3 coding sequence is TGTGCCAGCAGTGAAGCGGGACTAGCGGGAGATTACGAGCAGTACTTC.

This clonotype was observed a handful of times. CDR3 bases: TGCAGTGCTAGAGATCAAAGGACAGGGGGGTCGGTCACCGGGGAGCTGTTTTTT. It is translated as CSARDQRTGGSVTGELFF. V and J are TRBV20-1 and TRBJ2-2; 10 nucleotides align to TRBD1. The CDR3 contains 18 residues. Losses at the gene ends were 0 bases for V and 4 bases for J; bases not matched to a gene: 11. Germline V gene data show CDR1 as DFQATT and CDR2 as SNEGSKA (reference sequence).

This clonotype was detected only a few times. The CDR3 spells CASSLVFGDGNTIYF. The CDR3 DNA follows: TGTGCCAGCAGCTTAGTTTTTGGGGACGGAAACACCATATATTTT. The gene calls are TRBV7-9 and TRBJ1-3; D might be TRBD1 (5 bases). V lost 1 base and J lost 4, with 11 bases in between. CDR1 and CDR2 (germline): SEHNR, FQNEAQ (reference sequence). The CDR3 covers 15 residues.

The chain is built from TRBV19 and TRBJ2-2; 11 nucleotides line up with TRBD1. The CDR3 has 14 amino acids. Germline trimming cut 7 bases from V and 5 bases from J; bases unmatched to any gene: 3. CDR1 is LNHDA, CDR2 SQIVND, per germline (reference sequence). As DNA, the CDR3 is TGTGCCAGTACGGGACAGGGGGTGACCGGGGAGCTGTTTTTT. This gives the protein CASTGQGVTGELFF.

Concerning this clonotype: Compared with germline, one end of the junction differs, possibly owing to a read error. The chain couples TRBV28 to TRBJ2-7, with D perhaps TRBD1 or TRBD2 (6 bases each). From germline, CDR1 is MDHEN and CDR2 SYDVKM. The CDR3 loop spans 14 amino acids. Written as DNA, the CDR3 is TGTGCCAGCAGTTACGGGGGCTCCTCCTACAAGCAGTACTTC. Protein product: CASSYGGSSYKQYF.

V and J are TRBV2 and TRBJ2-3; D uncertain. Trimming stripped 10 bases from V and 3 bases from J, with 20 bases between. The germline gives CDR1 SNHLY, CDR2 FYNNEI. CDR3 length: 15 amino acids. The chain's CDR3 is CAISGRLDRTDTQYF. CDR3 in DNA: TGTGCCATCTCCGGCCGGCTGGATAGGACAGATACGCAGTATTTT.

The chain couples TRBV27 to TRBJ1-2, with 12 bases identical to TRBD1. Germline CDR1 MNHEY, CDR2 SMNVEV (reference sequence). J was trimmed by 8 bases and V by 6 bases; bases with no gene match: 13. The CDR3 contains 16 residues. The CDR3 here is CASRVNRGQGARGYTF. In nucleotides, the CDR3 is TGTGCCAGCAGAGTAAATAGGGGACAGGGGGCGCGAGGCTACACCTTC.

This chain uses TRBV7-2 with TRBJ2-1; TRBD2 matches at 10 bases. The germline V gene encodes CDR1 SGHTA and CDR2 FQGNSA. The CDR3 has 15 amino acids. Trimming cost V 6 bases and J 4 bases; bases outside gene matches: 6. The CDR3 nucleotides read TGTGCCAGCAGATCTACTAGCGGGAAATACAATGAGCAGTTCTTC. Amino acids: CASRSTSGKYNEQFF.

This clonotype was seen many times. The V gene is TRBV12-3 or TRBV12-4, the J gene TRBJ1-1; D uncertain. V lost 3 bases to trimming and J lost 0 bases, with 8 bases between them. The CDR3 spans 14 residues. CDR3 nucleotides: TGTGCCAGCAGTTTTAAAAACATGAACACTGAAGCTTTCTTT. Translated: CASSFKNMNTEAFF.

This clonotype turned up a few times. V usage is TRBV30 and J usage is TRBJ2-1; 7 positions match TRBD2. The V gene's germline CDR1 is GTSNPN and CDR2 SVGIG (reference sequence). The CDR3 runs to 17 residues. The V and J ends lost 1 base and 0 bases, in that order; junction bases with no gene match: 9. CDR3 residues: CAWSEGGVRASYNEQFF. Here the CDR3 DNA reads TGTGCCTGGAGTGAGGGAGGGGTCAGGGCCTCCTACAATGAGCAGTTCTTC.